The clone carrying this TCR beta chain was picked up a small number of times. Its antigen is as yet unknown. Via the markers CD45RO/CCR7/CD25/CD127/CD95/CD27, stem cell-like memory, regulatory, central memory and naive CD4+ cells were sorted. V lost 5 bases and J lost 3, with 8 bases in between. This CDR3 is 13 amino acids long. Germline V gene data show CDR1 as MNHEY and CDR2 as SMNVEV (reference sequence). This sample stems from a study of beta chain features in type 1 diabetes. Turning to the study itself: Cell yields, age and gender were similar between patients and healthy donors. Findings of the study overall: At VDJ recombination sites, type 1 diabetes patients had fewer insertions and more deleted nucleotides.

Reverse transcription of all isolated RNA meant that expressed TCRB transcripts were sequenced. Mean read depth for naive, central memory and regulatory T cell samples was several million reads. Assay: immunoSEQ multiplex PCR; the TCRdb copy retains only in-frame clones and omits some. The data show some 410,000 clones, about an eighth seen once. The chain recombines TRBV27 with TRBJ1-5; D uncertain. The source material was naive CD4+ T cells from blood. The clonotype was recovered from a woman younger than 35 in good health. DNA of the CDR3: TGTGCCAGCAGTGCGCTTTCCAATCAGCCCCAGCATTTT. It encodes CASSALSNQPQHF.